The 4 T cell receptor beta chains below all came from one sample that was sequenced in a study of T cells in Graves' hyperthyroidism and ophthalmopathy. From RNA transcripts, TCR beta CDR3 regions were amplified. Initially, a first-round RT-PCR of the TCR CDR3 employed the HTBI primer set. TCRdb independently ran MiXCR on the multiplex PCR reads; one entry per CDR3 protein. Seen here are 700,000 or so distinct CDR3 sequences, approximately 16% observed once, and the top ten hold 8.4%. The specimen was blood. Every receptor here comes from a man aged 18 to 30 with Graves' hyperthyroidism.

This clonotype showed up many times. This chain connects TRBV11-3 to TRBJ2-2; 10 bases are shared with TRBD1. This CDR3 has 15 amino acids. V lost 5 bases and J lost 5; bases outside the gene matches: 5. The germline gives CDR1 SGHNT, CDR2 YENEEA. The CDR3 sequence is CASSIGQGGTGELFF. The CDR3 DNA is TGTGCCAGCAGCATCGGACAGGGGGGTACCGGGGAGCTGTTTTTT.

This clonotype showed up just a few times. V gene TRBV11-1 combines with J gene TRBJ1-2; weak D call: TRBD1 (6 bases). Looked up from germline, CDR1 is SGHAT and CDR2 is FQDESV (reference sequence). CDR3 length: 15 residues. The V gene lost 5 bases and the J gene lost 0 bases, with 13 bases spanning the gap. The CDR3 reads CASSQAAGANYGYTF. In nucleotides, the CDR3 is TGTGCCAGCAGCCAAGCGGCAGGGGCTAACTATGGCTACACCTTC.

This clonotype was counted at least ten times. This chain links TRBV12-5 with TRBJ1-1, with D unresolved. The V and J ends lost 5 bases and 1 base respectively, with 14 bases between them. The CDR3 runs to 15 residues. Germline CDR1 LGHNT, CDR2 FRNRAP. The CDR3 region has the DNA TGTGCTAGTGGTATTACGGTTGGTAGGAACACTGAAGCTTTCTTT. Its protein product is CASGITVGRNTEAFF.

A note on this clonotype: A read error may explain this, as a much larger clone is one base away. The chain carries TRBV7-3 and TRBJ2-7, with D perhaps matching TRBD2 (7 bases). Germline V gene lookup returns CDR1 SGHTA and CDR2 FQGTGA. This CDR3 comprises 13 residues. The V gene lost 4 bases and the J gene lost 6 bases, with 13 bases spanning the gap. CDR3 region: CASSSSGDTEQYF. DNA of the CDR3: TGTGCCAGCAGCTCAAGCGGGGACACCGAGCAGTACTTC.